This T cell receptor (beta chain) was sequenced for a study of T cell responses to AZD1222 COVID-19 vaccine. Overall study findings and caveats: When two AZD1222 doses had been given, Spike-specific TCR breadth and depth rose. Vaccine-associated CD4 TCRs ranged over spike, dominating at 160-218 and 743-854. In a largely white British group with more females than males, clonal diversity was possibly underestimated.

Assay: immunoSEQ multiplex PCR; the TCRdb copy retains only in-frame clones and omits some. The data contain roughly 50,000 clones, 89% of them singletons. This clone was seen once. What it binds is unknown. A read error may account for a junction end that differs from germline. The CDR3 runs 12 residues. The germline CDR1 and CDR2 sequences are SGHAT and FQNNGV. The sample consisted of peripheral blood, taken on day 0 of AZD1222 vaccination. This sequence originates from an adult in good health. V is TRBV11-2 and J is TRBJ2-1; TRBD1 might be the D (6 bases). CDR3 protein: CASSLEGTPMVF. The CDR3 DNA is TGTGCCAGCAGCTTAGAGGGGACACCGATGGTCTTC.